These 26 T cell receptor beta chains were sequenced from one sample in a study of molecular identifiers for immune sequencing clone quantification (dated by TCRdb to between 2018 and 2020). The library was prepared using PCR. The data were produced on an Illumina HiSeq 4000. Clones were called with MiXCR by TCRdb after fastp trimmed the public reads at Q25, and only in-frame beta chains were retained. Each entry merges the rows of one CDR3 protein and shows their most common DNA and genes. For this sample the table gives about 640,000 distinct CDR3 sequences, of which nearly 20% were detected only once. In total, the top ten clones hold roughly 0.83% of the sample. Source material: naive CD8+ T cells from blood, with Jurkat cell RNA spiked in. This sample's cell subset or site label indicates: FACS-sorted CD8+CD4-CCR7+CD45RA+ naive T cells. The source is a human donor in good health. Some libraries in this study had Jurkat cell RNA spiked in.

This clonotype was counted only a few times. Possible read error: a much larger clone is one base away. The chain employs TRBV4-2 and TRBJ1-1; D remains ambiguous. Germline assignment: CDR1 LGHNA and CDR2 YNFKEQ. V was clipped by 2 bases and J by 1 base, with 11 bases between them. The CDR3 has 15 amino acids. As DNA, the CDR3 is TGTGCCAGCAGCCAAACAGAGACATCGAACACTGAAGCTTTCTTT. Amino acid sequence: CASSQTETSNTEAFF.

The table lists this clonotype with many counts. V gene TRBV7-9 combines with J gene TRBJ1-1; D is ambiguous. V lost 1 base, J lost 0 bases, and 9 bases lay in between. The germline V gene has CDR1 SEHNR and CDR2 FQNEAQ (reference sequence). There are 15 residues in the CDR3. The CDR3 reads CASSLGTAMNTEAFF. Written as DNA, the CDR3 is TGTGCCAGCAGCTTAGGTACGGCCATGAACACTGAAGCTTTCTTT.

This clonotype was found many times. The chain is built from TRBV5-1 and TRBJ1-3, with a possible D match to TRBD1 (5 bases). This CDR3 spans 15 amino acids. V was cut by 5 bases and J by 0 bases, with 12 bases left in between. CDR1 is SGHRS and CDR2 is YFSETQ in the germline V gene. CDR3 residues: CASRPDKSSGNTIYF. DNA for the CDR3: TGCGCCAGCAGGCCGGACAAGAGCTCTGGAAACACCATATATTTT.

There are a few counts of this clonotype. The chain employs TRBV5-1 and TRBJ2-1; 9 nucleotides match TRBD2. Losses at the gene ends were 3 bases for V and 8 bases for J; bases not matched to a gene: 24. The germline V gene encodes CDR1 SGHRS and CDR2 YFSETQ. The CDR3 covers 20 residues. For the CDR3, the DNA is TGCGCCAGCAGCTCCTTGAGGGCGGGAGGGCACCAGCTTATAAGGGATGAGCAGTTCTTC. This gives the protein CASSSLRAGGHQLIRDEQFF.

This clonotype has ten or more counts. The chain joins TRBV9 to TRBJ2-2; unclear D gene. V shed 7 bases and J shed 4 bases, with 8 bases lying between them. Per the germline V gene, CDR1 is SGDLS and CDR2 is YYNGEE. This CDR3 has 12 residues. As DNA, the CDR3 is TGTGCCAGCTCCTTATTCACCGGGGAGCTGTTTTTT. Translated, it gives CASSLFTGELFF.

This clonotype came up a few times. The V and J genes are TRBV5-5 and TRBJ2-7; 9 positions match TRBD1. V lost 4 bases and J lost 5; bases outside the gene matches: 19. The CDR3 totals 18 residues. Germline loops: CDR1 SGHKS, CDR2 YYEKEE (reference sequence). The CDR3 region has the DNA TGTGCCAGCAGCGGGACCGGGACAGGGATCGCCGGGCTAAACGAGCAGTACTTC. Protein product: CASSGTGTGIAGLNEQYF.

In this sample, this clonotype turned up many times. The rearrangement joins TRBV12-3 or TRBV12-4 to TRBJ1-1, with TRBD1 identical over 7 bases. Unmatched junction bases numbered 4, after V lost 4 bases and J lost 8 bases. This CDR3 region has 12 residues. As DNA, the CDR3 is TGTGCCAGCAGTTCCAGGGGGTACGAAGCTTTCTTT. Protein product: CASSSRGYEAFF.

This clonotype was seen repeatedly, ten times or more. The rearrangement joins TRBV28 to TRBJ1-1; tentative D call: TRBD1 (5 bases). The germline V gene has CDR1 MDHEN and CDR2 SYDVKM. The CDR3 runs to 14 residues. The V end was cut by 6 bases, the J end by 2 bases, with 13 bases between. CDR3 loop: CASSPPGGNTEAFF. The DNA of the CDR3 is TGTGCCAGCAGCCCGCCTGGGGGAAACACTGAAGCTTTCTTT.

The V and J genes are TRBV4-1 and TRBJ2-2; 7 bases are a match to TRBD1. Germline CDR1 is MGHRA and CDR2 is YSYEKL. CDR3 length: 20 amino acids. Losses at the gene ends were 1 base for V and 5 bases for J; bases not matched to a gene: 19. The CDR3 loop is CASSQVWGTATRDRTGELFF. CDR3 bases: TGCGCCAGCAGCCAAGTATGGGGGACAGCCACCCGGGATCGGACCGGGGAGCTGTTTTTT.

This clonotype has ten or more counts. This chain uses TRBV27 with TRBJ2-3; 8 positions agree with TRBD2. Germline loops: CDR1 MNHEY, CDR2 SMNVEV (reference sequence). CDR3 length: 16 amino acids. The V and J ends lost 5 bases and 5 bases, in that order; junction bases with no gene match: 12. This chain's CDR3 is CASSGSEAGLGDTQYF. The CDR3 nucleotides read TGTGCCAGCAGTGGGTCAGAAGCGGGACTAGGAGATACGCAGTATTTT.

The table lists this clonotype with many counts. The chain has TRBV6-2 or TRBV6-3 and TRBJ2-7; TRBD1 agrees at 8 bases. The CDR3 runs 16 residues. Germline assignment: CDR1 MNHEY and CDR2 SVGEGT. V gave up 6 bases and J gave up 2 bases; unmatched junction bases: 12. The CDR3 sequence is CASSNPTGEAAYEQYF. The CDR3 DNA is TGTGCCAGCAGCAACCCGACAGGGGAGGCTGCCTACGAGCAGTACTTC.

This clonotype was seen ten or more times. The chain joins TRBV9 to TRBJ1-2, with 10 positions matching TRBD1. CDR1 SGDLS and CDR2 YYNGEE come from the germline V gene. The CDR3 totals 16 residues. J was trimmed by 4 bases and V by 3 bases; bases with no gene match: 9. The CDR3 DNA reads TGTGCCAGCAGCGACGAACGGGACAGGGGAGGCTATGGCTACACCTTC. This gives the protein CASSDERDRGGYGYTF.

This clonotype was recorded many times. V usage is TRBV6-1 and J usage is TRBJ1-1; D uncertain. This CDR3 is built from 13 residues. V was shortened by 1 base and J by 4 bases, with 7 bases between the two germline ends. CDR1 is MNHNS, CDR2 SASEGT, per germline. CDR3 DNA sequence: TGTGCCAGCAGTGAAGGTTTAGGCACTGAAGCTTTCTTT. As protein: CASSEGLGTEAFF.

This clonotype was observed a handful of times. The gene calls are TRBV12-3 or TRBV12-4 and TRBJ1-4; D unclear. The CDR3 covers 16 residues. Trimming removed 5 bases from V and 4 bases from J, with 17 bases in between. The CDR3 loop is CASSPSEGGVNEKLFF. CDR3 coding DNA: TGTGCCAGCAGTCCCTCAGAGGGCGGGGTTAATGAAAAACTGTTTTTT.

This clonotype occurred many times. V gene TRBV5-4 combines with J gene TRBJ2-7; possible D gene TRBD2, 5 bases. V was clipped by 4 bases and J by 0 bases, with 11 bases between them. Germline V gene lookup returns CDR1 SGHNT and CDR2 YYREEE (reference sequence). This CDR3 has 14 amino acids. CDR3 loop: CASSHGISSYEQYF. CDR3 DNA sequence: TGTGCCAGCAGCCACGGGATAAGCTCCTACGAGCAGTACTTC.

This clonotype appeared many times. The chain links TRBV7-2 to TRBJ2-1; D is unclear. Germline lookup yields CDR1 SGHTA and CDR2 FQGNSA. The V gene lost 1 base and the J gene lost 4 bases, with 14 bases spanning the gap. The CDR3 has 16 amino acids. The CDR3 is CASSLERGAPYNEQFF. CDR3 nucleotide sequence: TGTGCCAGCAGCTTAGAACGAGGAGCTCCGTACAATGAGCAGTTCTTC.

In this sample, this clonotype turned up many times. The chain carries TRBV5-5 and TRBJ2-7, with D perhaps being TRBD1 or TRBD2 (6 bases each). The CDR3 loop spans 13 amino acids. The V gene lost 0 bases and the J gene lost 7 bases, with 11 bases spanning the gap. Germline CDR1 reads SGHKS; CDR2 reads YYEKEE (reference sequence). CDR3 in amino acids: CASSLGQAGEQYF. CDR3 nucleotides: TGTGCCAGCAGCTTGGGACAGGCGGGGGAGCAGTACTTC.

A note on this clonotype: A much larger clone lies a single base off, so this may be a read error. V and J are TRBV12-3 or TRBV12-4 and TRBJ2-3; D may match TRBD1 or TRBD2 (5 bases each). This CDR3 is 12 amino acids long. CDR3 bases: TGTGCCAGCAGTACCCAGGGAGATACGCAGTGTTTT. As protein: CASSTQGDTQCF.

This clonotype was picked up many times. V gene TRBV7-9 combines with J gene TRBJ1-4; the D is unclear. Germline CDR1 and CDR2: SEHNR and FQNEAQ (reference sequence). Trimming cost V 3 bases and J 8 bases, with 16 bases left between them. The CDR3 extends over 15 amino acids. CDR3 bases: TGTGCCAGCAGCTTGGCTGTCGGTGGCGTCGAAAAACTGTTTTTT. This sequence encodes CASSLAVGGVEKLFF.

This clonotype was detected many times. The chain is built from TRBV4-3 and TRBJ2-7; 8 bases are a match to TRBD2. The germline CDR1 and CDR2 sequences are LGHNA and YSLEER. The CDR3 contains 18 residues. The J segment lost 0 bases and the V segment lost 0 bases, leaving 10 bases of the junction unmatched. The CDR3 reads CASSQESALAGTSYEQYF. CDR3 DNA: TGCGCCAGCAGCCAAGAATCGGCCCTAGCGGGTACCTCCTACGAGCAGTACTTC.

With respect to this clonotype: Possible read error: a much larger clone is one base away. The chain is built from TRBV5-6 and TRBJ1-5; TRBD1 might be the D (6 bases). The CDR3 loop spans 14 amino acids. Per germline, CDR1 SGHDT and CDR2 YYEEEE. The CDR3 here is CVSSSPGTNQPQHF. The CDR3 DNA sequence: TGTGTCAGCAGCTCCCCCGGGACAAATCAGCCCCAGCATTTT.

This clonotype showed up many times. The genes are TRBV29-1 and TRBJ2-3, with 9 positions matching TRBD1. The V gene end was trimmed by 5 bases and the J gene end by 6 bases; junction bases not matched to a gene: 9. The germline V gene has CDR1 SQVTM and CDR2 ANQGSEA. This CDR3 is built from 14 residues. CDR3 loop: CSVTGTGSSDTQYF. As DNA, the CDR3 is TGCAGCGTTACCGGGACAGGGTCGTCGGATACGCAGTATTTT.

The table lists this clonotype with many counts. The chain couples TRBV11-2 to TRBJ2-1, with TRBD1 identical over 8 bases. The CDR3 runs 15 residues. Germline V CDR1 and CDR2: SGHAT, FQNNGV. The V gene end was trimmed by 4 bases and the J gene end by 3 bases; junction bases not matched to a gene: 5. CDR3 in amino acids: CASSSGQVIYNEQFF. The CDR3 nucleotides read TGTGCCAGCAGCTCGGGACAGGTGATCTACAATGAGCAGTTCTTC.

This clonotype was counted a few times. The CDR3, as DNA: TGTGCCAGCAGCTATGCGGTCGAAGGTTCACCCCTCCACTTT. It specifies CASSYAVEGSPLHF. The rearrangement links TRBV7-9 to TRBJ1-6; D unclear. The V and J ends lost 4 bases and 9 bases respectively, with 13 bases between them. The V gene's germline CDR1 is SEHNR and CDR2 FQNEAQ (reference sequence). The CDR3 contains 14 residues.

This clonotype appeared many times. V usage is TRBV10-3 and J usage is TRBJ1-2; the match to TRBD1 covers 7 bases. This CDR3 is 15 amino acids long. J gave up 4 bases and V 4 bases, and 9 bases lay outside the gene matches. Germline CDR1 ENHRY, CDR2 SYGVKD. As DNA, the CDR3 is TGTGCCATCAGTGCACCCGGGACAGAGTCCTATGGCTACACCTTC. This codes for CAISAPGTESYGYTF.

This clonotype turned up a few times. This rearrangement joins TRBV7-9 to TRBJ1-1; D uncertain. Trimming took 7 bases from V and 3 from J, leaving 21 bases between them. CDR1 and CDR2 (germline): SEHNR, FQNEAQ (reference sequence). The CDR3 is made up of 16 amino acids. The CDR3 nucleotides are TGTGCCAGCACCCCTCTTTGGTCGGGGAGGGACACTGAAGCTTTCTTT. It is translated as CASTPLWSGRDTEAFF.